This T cell receptor (beta chain) derives from a study of read filtering for tumor transcriptome and immune sequencing. Study context: Among patients, some 17 were male and around 14 female, aged about 40 to 90 (mean around 61). 8 or 9 patients were R-ISS I, around 15 were R-ISS II, over 5 were R-ISS III.

From roughly 400 ng of RNA, a library with molecular barcoded alpha/delta and beta/gamma adaptors was made. TCRdb reprocessed the reads via MiXCR and lists one record per CDR3 protein. Seen here are about 130,000 distinct CDR3 sequences, approximately 13% observed once, and the top ten hold more than 9.5%. This clonotype was seen only a few times. With 5 bases clipped from V and 6 bases from J, the junction kept 11 bases outside the gene matches. Germline loops: CDR1 SGHVS, CDR2 FNYEAQ. The CDR3 runs 16 residues. The sequencing input was a population of CD138-negative cells sorted from bone marrow. The receptor's source is a donor over 35 with multiple myeloma. This sequence joins TRBV7-6 and TRBJ2-2, with 8 positions matching TRBD1. CDR3 sequence reads: CASSHATGALPGELFF. In DNA, the CDR3 is TGTGCCAGCAGCCATGCGACAGGGGCTCTCCCCGGGGAGCTGTTTTTT.